A single sample is the source of the 26 T cell receptor beta chains below, sequenced in a study of sequential checkpoint blockade in melanoma. Some clones are missing from TCRdb's copy, which holds only in-frame ones; the method was immunoSEQ multiplex PCR. The data show around 1,700 clones, around 25% seen once. The treatment is: randomized to nivolumab then ipilimumab (arm A) or the reverse (arm B). The source was tumor tissue (inferred from file names), collected from a patient given nivolumab and ipilimumab in sequence. The source of these receptors is a human donor with melanoma.

This clone has just one count. The CDR3 region is CASLKAGGSGYTF. The CDR3 nucleotides read TGTGCCAGTTTGAAGGCGGGGGGCTCTGGCTACACCTTC. The rearrangement joins TRBV19 to TRBJ1-2, with a tentative D call TRBD1 (6 bases). The CDR3 runs 13 residues. CDR1 is LNHDA and CDR2 is SQIVND in the germline V gene (reference sequence). V gave up 8 bases and J gave up 7 bases, with 17 bases separating them.

This clone was picked up a small number of times. This chain uses TRBV10-3 with TRBJ1-1, with 7 bases identical to TRBD1. The CDR3 length is 15 residues. V was clipped by 0 bases and J by 3 bases; unmatched bases: 4. Germline lookup yields CDR1 ENHRY and CDR2 SYGVKD. CDR3 sequence reads: CAISESLRGYTEAFF. The CDR3 coding sequence is TGTGCCATCAGTGAGTCCCTCAGGGGGTACACTGAAGCTTTCTTT.

In its sample, this clone was seen a few times. The chain carries TRBV6-8 and TRBJ1-5, with 9 bases that match TRBD1. V lost 4 bases, J lost 7 bases, and 5 bases stayed unmatched. This CDR3 has 14 residues. In germline, CDR1 is MNHGY, CDR2 SAAAGT. The CDR3 bases are TGTGCCAGCAGTTCCTTGGGACAGGGACAGCCCCAGCATTTT. Protein sequence: CASSSLGQGQPQHF.

This clone was observed a handful of times. The chain is built from TRBV6-8 and TRBJ2-1, with D maybe TRBD2 (6 bases). Germline V gives CDR1 MNHGY, CDR2 SAAAGT. This CDR3 has 15 amino acids. Trimming pared 6 bases from V and 4 bases from J, leaving 16 bases between. DNA of the CDR3: TGTGCCAGCAGCCGCGGGGTGCGAGGATACAATGAGCAGTTCTTC. It translates to CASSRGVRGYNEQFF.

The gene calls are TRBV28 and TRBJ1-2; D might be TRBD1 (5 bases). Germline values: CDR1 MDHEN, CDR2 SYDVKM. The V and J ends lost 10 bases and 2 bases respectively, with 11 bases between them. CDR3 length: 12 residues. The CDR3 loop reads CATGEGNYGYTF. For the CDR3, the DNA is TGTGCCACCGGTGAGGGGAACTATGGCTACACCTTC.

This chain joins TRBV6-8 and TRBJ2-7, with a weak D call TRBD1 (5 bases). Germline V gene data show CDR1 as MNHGY and CDR2 as SAAAGT. This CDR3 is 12 amino acids long. V shed 6 bases and J shed 3 bases, with 9 bases lying between them. The CDR3: CASRDSDYEQYF. The CDR3 DNA sequence: TGTGCCAGCAGAGACAGTGACTACGAGCAGTACTTC.

The V call is TRBV11-3, the J call TRBJ2-1, with TRBD2 identical over 8 bases. The CDR3 runs 15 residues. The J segment lost 8 bases and the V segment lost 5 bases, leaving 11 bases of the junction unmatched. The germline V gene has CDR1 SGHNT and CDR2 YENEEA. The CDR3 sequence is CASSEGLGESDEQFF. The DNA for the CDR3 is TGTGCCAGCAGCGAGGGACTAGGGGAGAGCGATGAGCAGTTCTTC.

The table lists this clone with a few counts. V usage is TRBV6-8 and J usage is TRBJ1-1; D unresolved. This CDR3 has 14 amino acids. Germline CDR1 reads MNHGY; CDR2 reads SAAAGT. Trimming left V 2 bases short and J 4 bases short, with 11 bases between. The CDR3 nucleotides read TGTGCCAGCAGTTACCTCCCCATCCTCACTGAAGCTTTCTTT. It translates to CASSYLPILTEAFF.

This clone counts as large. V gene TRBV9 combines with J gene TRBJ2-3; 7 bases agree with TRBD1. Germline assignment: CDR1 SGDLS and CDR2 YYNGEE. The CDR3 covers 13 residues. V trimming: 3 bases; J trimming: 4 bases; junction bases outside the gene matches: 2. CDR3 DNA: TGTGCCAGCAGCGACAGGGGCTCAGATACGCAGTATTTT. It is translated as CASSDRGSDTQYF. The variable domain in full, with the rest retrieved from reference TRBV9 and TRBJ2-3, is DSGVTQTPKHLITATGQRVTLRCSPRSGDLSVYWYQQSLDQGLQFLIQYYNGEERAKGNILERFSAQQFPDLHSELNLSSLELGDSALYFCASSDRGSDTQYFGPGTRLTVL.

This chain uses TRBV23-1 with TRBJ2-3; D may be TRBD1 or TRBD2 (5 bases each). TRBV23-1 is placed among ORFs of uncertain function. CDR3 length: 16 amino acids. The ends were cut back, 6 bases at V and 6 bases at J, with 22 bases in the middle. CDR3 in amino acids: CASSQDFWGSEDTQYF. Written as DNA, the CDR3 is TGCGCCAGCAGCCAAGATTTCTGGGGGAGTGAGGATACGCAGTATTTT.

The V and J genes are TRBV11-3 and TRBJ2-2, with 11 bases identical to TRBD2. V lost 5 bases to trimming and J lost 4 bases; unmatched junction nucleotides: 9. Germline V gene lookup returns CDR1 SGHNT and CDR2 YENEEA. This CDR3 region has 17 residues. The CDR3 DNA reads as TGTGCCAGCAGCCCGTTTAGCGGGGGGGCGAGCACCGGGGAGCTGTTTTTT. Amino acid sequence: CASSPFSGGASTGELFF. The full variable domain, rest sourced from reference TRBV11-3 and TRBJ2-2, is EAGVVQSPRYKIIEKKQPVAFWCNPISGHNTLYWYLQNLGQGPELLIRYENEEAVDDSQLPKDRFSAERLKGVDSTLKIQPAELGDSAVYLCASSPFSGGASTGELFFGEGSRLTVL.

V gene TRBV28 combines with J gene TRBJ1-2; D gene ambiguous. Germline lookup yields CDR1 MDHEN and CDR2 SYDVKM. V was pared by 6 bases and J by 1 base, with 12 bases between. The CDR3 is 14 residues long. CDR3 DNA: TGTGCCAGCAGGAAAGGGAATATTAACTATGGCTACACCTTC. Translation gives CASRKGNINYGYTF.

By frequency in the sample, this clone is large. The chain links TRBV9 to TRBJ2-3; 8 bases map to TRBD1. The CDR3 runs 15 residues. CDR1 and CDR2 (germline): SGDLS, YYNGEE. The V segment lost 4 bases and the J segment 4 bases; nucleotides outside the gene matches: 8. The CDR3 loop is CASSTQTGESDTQYF. The CDR3 nucleotides read TGTGCCAGCAGCACACAGACAGGGGAATCAGATACGCAGTATTTT.

This clone is categorized as medium-sized. J is TRBJ1-1 and V is TRBV11-3, with D possibly matching TRBD1 (6 bases). CDR1 SGHNT and CDR2 YENEEA come from the germline V gene. V lost 5 bases, J lost 0 bases, and 13 bases lay in between. The CDR3 runs to 15 residues. The CDR3 bases are TGTGCCAGCAGCATGGAGGGGGGGATGAACACTGAAGCTTTCTTT. Its protein product is CASSMEGGMNTEAFF.

This clone was counted a few times. V usage is TRBV1 and J usage is TRBJ1-2; the table's D call, TRBD1, has no DNA check behind it. TRBV1 is labeled a pseudogene. The CDR3 length is 16 residues. The CDR3, as DNA: TGCGCCAGCAGCCCCTATCGGACAGGGCTGAACTATGGCTACACCTTC. Protein product: CASSPYRTGLNYGYTF.

This clone has a handful of counts. The J gene is TRBJ1-3, the V gene TRBV6-8, with a possible D match to TRBD1 (6 bases). V dropped 2 bases and J dropped 7 bases, with 12 bases sitting between them. This CDR3 is built from 14 residues. Germline lookup yields CDR1 MNHGY and CDR2 SAAAGT. CDR3 DNA: TGTGCCAGCAGTTACACAGGGCGGCAGAACACCATATATTTT. It is translated as CASSYTGRQNTIYF.

The rearrangement links TRBV5-4 to TRBJ2-2; D may match TRBD1 or TRBD2 (5 bases each). This CDR3 is 13 amino acids long. The V and J ends lost 4 bases and 6 bases respectively, with 10 bases between them. Germline V lookup: CDR1 SGHNT, CDR2 YYREEE (reference sequence). As DNA, the CDR3 is TGTGCCAGCAGCGCATGGGGGTCCGGGGAGCTGTTTTTT. Its translation is CASSAWGSGELFF.

By share of the sample, this clone is medium-sized. The chain links TRBV11-3 to TRBJ1-1, with D unresolved. The V gene lost 0 bases and the J gene lost 0 bases, with 14 bases spanning the gap. Germline-derived CDR1 and CDR2 are SGHNT and YENEEA. The CDR3 extends over 17 amino acids. CDR3 loop: CASSLDDIDAMNTEAFF. DNA for the CDR3: TGTGCCAGCAGCTTAGATGATATCGATGCAATGAACACTGAAGCTTTCTTT.

Points on this clone: A junction end diverges from the germline sequence, so it may reflect a read error. The V gene is TRBV12-5, the J gene TRBJ1-1; D uncertain. The CDR3 spans 12 residues. Germline V gene sequence: CDR1 LGHNT, CDR2 FRNRAP. The chain's CDR3 is CASGGEYTEAFF. The CDR3 nucleotides are TGTGCCAGTGGTGGGGAATACACTGAAGCTTTCTTT. Looking up the rest from reference TRBV12-5 and TRBJ1-1 gives the full variable domain: DARVTQTPRHKVTEMGQEVTMRCQPILGHNTVFWYRQTMMQGLELLAYFRNRAPLDDSGMPKDRFSAEMPDATLATLKIQPSEPRDSAVYFCASGGEYTEAFFGQGTRLTVV.

This clone is classed as medium-sized. The CDR3 extends 1 residue past the end of the read, so its final part is completed from the germline J gene. This sequence joins TRBV6-1 and TRBJ1-2, with 11 nucleotides matching TRBD1. J was trimmed by 4 bases and V by 0 bases; bases with no gene match: 1. Germline V gene sequence: CDR1 MNHNS, CDR2 SASEGT. CDR3 size: 15 residues. CDR3 region: CASSEAGTGGYGYTF. CDR3 DNA (partial): TGTGCCAGCAGTGAAGCGGGGACAGGGGGCTATGGCTACACC.

This clone came up a few times. This chain joins TRBV6-8 and TRBJ1-2; weak D call: TRBD1 (6 bases). The germline CDR1 and CDR2 sequences are MNHGY and SAAAGT. The V end lost 6 bases, the J end lost 6 bases, and 14 bases lay between the germline ends. The CDR3 spans 13 residues. CDR3 protein: CASRVGQMDGYTF. CDR3 nucleotides: TGTGCCAGCAGAGTTGGACAGATGGATGGCTACACCTTC.

This chain links TRBV6-8 with TRBJ2-4, with 8 bases lining up with TRBD1. This CDR3 spans 16 amino acids. CDR1 and CDR2 from the germline V gene are MNHGY and SAAAGT. After removal of 5 bases from V and 1 base from J, the junction contained 7 bases not matched to a gene. The CDR3 sequence is CASSQQGGLAKNIQYF. CDR3 in DNA: TGTGCCAGCAGTCAACAGGGGGGACTCGCCAAAAACATTCAGTACTTC.

This clone was observed a few times. The V gene is TRBV23-1, the J gene TRBJ1-1; D not resolved. TRBV23-1 is treated as an ORF (open reading frame) with a function not yet certain. The V and J ends lost 6 bases and 4 bases respectively, with 15 bases between them. The length of the CDR3 is 14 residues. For the CDR3, the DNA is TGCGCCAGCAGCCAAGGCCTGGAGGGCACTGAAGCTTTCTTT. It specifies CASSQGLEGTEAFF.

DNA for the CDR3: TGTGCCAGCAGCGACGATTGGACTAGCACAGATACGCAGTATTTT. This encodes CASSDDWTSTDTQYF. The rearrangement uses TRBV11-3 and TRBJ2-3, with a tentative D call TRBD2 (5 bases). The CDR3 has 15 amino acids. With 5 bases removed from V and 0 bases from J, the gap between germline ends came to 12 bases. Per germline, CDR1 SGHNT and CDR2 YENEEA.

This clone has a handful of counts. The chain links TRBV7-4 to TRBJ2-5, with D maybe TRBD1 (5 bases). The CDR3 totals 13 residues. The V gene's germline CDR1 is SGHVT and CDR2 SQSDAQ. With 6 bases removed from V and 5 bases from J, the gap between germline ends came to 13 bases. This CDR3 is CASRGPRMETQYF. In DNA form, the CDR3 reads TGTGCCAGCAGGGGGCCTAGGATGGAGACCCAGTACTTC.

This clone has just a few counts. The rearrangement uses TRBV28 and TRBJ2-7; D gene uncertain. This CDR3 is 13 amino acids long. V shed 4 bases and J shed 3 bases, with 10 bases lying between them. Germline CDR1 MDHEN, CDR2 SYDVKM. The CDR3 here is CASSSGIFYEQYF. CDR3 DNA: TGTGCCAGCAGTTCTGGGATCTTCTACGAGCAGTACTTC.